The T cell receptor (beta chain) described here comes from a study of T cell responses to AZD1222 COVID-19 vaccine. General study results and limits: Following two doses of AZD1222, Spike-specific TCR breadth and depth rose. Regions left unmutated in variants are reportedly the target of nearly half of spike-specific TCRs.

The ends were cut back, 6 bases at V and 0 bases at J, with 14 bases in the middle. The CDR3 contains 15 residues. In germline, CDR1 is MGHDK, CDR2 SYGVNS. Details on this clone: Its target is unknown.

The protocol was immunoSEQ multiplex PCR, while the TCRdb copy is restricted to in-frame clones and leaves out a portion. The table has about 140,000 clones, about 92% seen once; the top ten hold roughly 4.9%. This sequence joins TRBV25-1 and TRBJ1-1, with D unresolved. The TCR comes from an adult in good health. The material sequenced was peripheral blood, taken on day 0 of AZD1222 vaccination. The CDR3 DNA sequence: TGTGCCAGCAGCGGCGAACAGTCACTGAACACTGAAGCTTTCTTT. Encoded protein: CASSGEQSLNTEAFF.